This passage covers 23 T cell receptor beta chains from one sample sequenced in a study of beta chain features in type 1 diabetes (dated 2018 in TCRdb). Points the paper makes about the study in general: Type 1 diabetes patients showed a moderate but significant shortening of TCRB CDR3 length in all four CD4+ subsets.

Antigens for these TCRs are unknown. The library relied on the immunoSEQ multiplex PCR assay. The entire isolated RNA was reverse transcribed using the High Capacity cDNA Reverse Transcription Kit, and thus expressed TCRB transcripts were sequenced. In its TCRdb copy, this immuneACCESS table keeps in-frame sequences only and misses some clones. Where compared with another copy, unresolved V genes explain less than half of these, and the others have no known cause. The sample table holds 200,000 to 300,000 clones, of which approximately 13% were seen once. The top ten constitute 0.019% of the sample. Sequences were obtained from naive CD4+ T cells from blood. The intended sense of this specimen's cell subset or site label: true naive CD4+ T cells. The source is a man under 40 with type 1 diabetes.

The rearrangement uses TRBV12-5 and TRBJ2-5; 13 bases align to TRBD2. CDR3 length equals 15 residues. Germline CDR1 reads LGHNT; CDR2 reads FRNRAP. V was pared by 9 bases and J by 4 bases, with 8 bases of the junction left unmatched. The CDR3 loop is CASEPGLAGSETQYF. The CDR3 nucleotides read TGTGCTAGCGAACCGGGACTAGCGGGATCAGAGACCCAGTACTTC.

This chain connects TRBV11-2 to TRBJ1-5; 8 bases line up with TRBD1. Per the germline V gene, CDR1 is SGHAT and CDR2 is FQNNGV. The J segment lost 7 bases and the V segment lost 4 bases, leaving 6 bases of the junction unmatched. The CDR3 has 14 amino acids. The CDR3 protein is CASSSQTGEQPQHF. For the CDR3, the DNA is TGTGCCAGCAGCTCCCAGACAGGGGAGCAGCCCCAGCATTTT.

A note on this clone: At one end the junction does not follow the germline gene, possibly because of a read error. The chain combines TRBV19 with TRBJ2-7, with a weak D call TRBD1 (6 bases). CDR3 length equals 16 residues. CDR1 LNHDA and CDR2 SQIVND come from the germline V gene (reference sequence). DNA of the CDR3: TGTGCCAGTAGCATAGGCCTCCGACAGGCTTCCTACGAGCAGTACTTC. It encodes CASSIGLRQASYEQYF. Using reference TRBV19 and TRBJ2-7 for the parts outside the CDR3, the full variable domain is DGGITQSPKYLFRKEGQNVTLSCEQNLNHDAMYWYRQDPGQGLRLIYYSQIVNDFQKGDIAEGYSVSREKKESFPLTVTSAQKNPTAFYLCASSIGLRQASYEQYFGPGTRLTVT.

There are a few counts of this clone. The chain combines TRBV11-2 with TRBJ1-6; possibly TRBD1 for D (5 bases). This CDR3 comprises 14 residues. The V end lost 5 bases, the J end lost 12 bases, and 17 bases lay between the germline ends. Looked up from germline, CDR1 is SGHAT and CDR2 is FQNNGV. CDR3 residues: CASSLRDGGLPLHF. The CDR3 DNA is TGTGCCAGCAGCCTTCGGGACGGGGGTTTACCCCTCCACTTT.

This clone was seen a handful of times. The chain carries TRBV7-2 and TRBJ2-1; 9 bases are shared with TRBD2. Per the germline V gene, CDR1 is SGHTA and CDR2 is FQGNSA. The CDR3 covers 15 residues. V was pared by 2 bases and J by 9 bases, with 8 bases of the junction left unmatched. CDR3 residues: CASSLPGLAHGEQFF. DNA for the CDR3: TGTGCCAGCAGCTTACCGGGACTAGCTCACGGTGAGCAGTTCTTC.

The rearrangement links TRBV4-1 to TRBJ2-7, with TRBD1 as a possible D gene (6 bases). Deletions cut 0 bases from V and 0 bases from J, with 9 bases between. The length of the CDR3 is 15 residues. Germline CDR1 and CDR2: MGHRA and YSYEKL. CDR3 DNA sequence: TGCGCCAGCAGCCAAGATAGGACAGTCTCCTACGAGCAGTACTTC. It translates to CASSQDRTVSYEQYF.

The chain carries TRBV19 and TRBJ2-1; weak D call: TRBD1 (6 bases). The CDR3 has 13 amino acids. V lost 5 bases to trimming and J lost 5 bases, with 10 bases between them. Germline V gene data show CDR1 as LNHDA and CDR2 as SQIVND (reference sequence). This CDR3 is CASSLQGNNEQFF. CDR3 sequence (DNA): TGTGCCAGTAGTCTACAGGGTAACAATGAGCAGTTCTTC.

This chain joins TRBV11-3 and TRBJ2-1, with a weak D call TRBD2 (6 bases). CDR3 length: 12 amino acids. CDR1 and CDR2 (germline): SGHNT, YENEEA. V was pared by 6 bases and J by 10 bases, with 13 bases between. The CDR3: CASSLTRPEQFF. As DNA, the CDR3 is TGTGCCAGCAGTTTGACTAGACCCGAGCAGTTCTTC. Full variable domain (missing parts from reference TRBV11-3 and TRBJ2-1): EAGVVQSPRYKIIEKKQPVAFWCNPISGHNTLYWYLQNLGQGPELLIRYENEEAVDDSQLPKDRFSAERLKGVDSTLKIQPAELGDSAVYLCASSLTRPEQFFGPGTRLTVL.

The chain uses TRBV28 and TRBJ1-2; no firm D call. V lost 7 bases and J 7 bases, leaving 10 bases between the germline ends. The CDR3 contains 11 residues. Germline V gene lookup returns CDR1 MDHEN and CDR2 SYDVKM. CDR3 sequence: CASKNLSGYTF. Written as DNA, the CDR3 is TGTGCCAGCAAAAATCTGTCTGGCTACACCTTC.

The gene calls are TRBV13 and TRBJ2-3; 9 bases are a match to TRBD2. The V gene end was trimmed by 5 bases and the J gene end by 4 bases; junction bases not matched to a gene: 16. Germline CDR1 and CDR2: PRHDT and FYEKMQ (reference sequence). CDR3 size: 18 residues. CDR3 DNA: TGTGCCAGCAGCGCCCCTGCTAGCGGGGAGGTGTTGGCAGATACGCAGTATTTT. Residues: CASSAPASGEVLADTQYF.

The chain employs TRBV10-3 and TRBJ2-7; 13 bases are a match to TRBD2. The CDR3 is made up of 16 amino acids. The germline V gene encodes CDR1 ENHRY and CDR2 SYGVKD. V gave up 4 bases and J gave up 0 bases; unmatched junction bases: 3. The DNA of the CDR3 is TGTGCCATCAGTGGGGGGACTAGCGGGACCTCCTACGAGCAGTACTTC. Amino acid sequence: CAISGGTSGTSYEQYF.

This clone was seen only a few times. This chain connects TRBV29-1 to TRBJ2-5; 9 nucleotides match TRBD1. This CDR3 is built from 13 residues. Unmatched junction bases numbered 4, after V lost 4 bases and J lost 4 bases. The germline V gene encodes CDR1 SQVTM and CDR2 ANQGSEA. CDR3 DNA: TGCAGCGTTGTAGGACAGGGGACAGAGACCCAGTACTTC. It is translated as CSVVGQGTETQYF. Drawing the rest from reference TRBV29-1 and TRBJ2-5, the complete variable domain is SAVISQKPSRDICQRGTSLTIQCQVDSQVTMMFWYRQQPGQSLTLIATANQGSEATYESGFVIDKFPISRPNLTFSTLTVSNMSPEDSSIYLCSVVGQGTETQYFGPGTRLLVL.

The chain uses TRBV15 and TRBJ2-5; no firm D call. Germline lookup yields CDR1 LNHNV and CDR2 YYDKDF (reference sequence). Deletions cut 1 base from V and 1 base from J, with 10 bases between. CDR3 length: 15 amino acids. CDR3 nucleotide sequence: TGTGCCACCAGCAGAGTTGTAGTCGGCCAAGAGACCCAGTACTTC. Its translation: CATSRVVVGQETQYF.

The CDR3 nucleotides are TGCGCCAGCACCCCCGGGACAGGGGGCCAAGAGACCCAGTACTTC. The encoded protein is CASTPGTGGQETQYF. V usage is TRBV5-1 and J usage is TRBJ2-5; 11 nucleotides match TRBD1. The germline CDR1 and CDR2 sequences are SGHRS and YFSETQ. The CDR3 runs 15 residues. J gave up 1 base and V 6 bases, and 5 bases lay outside the gene matches.

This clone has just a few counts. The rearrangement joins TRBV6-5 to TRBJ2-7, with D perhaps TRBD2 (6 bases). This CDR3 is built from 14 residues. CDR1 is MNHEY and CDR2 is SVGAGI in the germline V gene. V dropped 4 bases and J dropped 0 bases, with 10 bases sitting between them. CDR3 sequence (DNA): TGTGCCAGCAGTTCGGGGGAGCCCTCCTACGAGCAGTACTTC. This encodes CASSSGEPSYEQYF.

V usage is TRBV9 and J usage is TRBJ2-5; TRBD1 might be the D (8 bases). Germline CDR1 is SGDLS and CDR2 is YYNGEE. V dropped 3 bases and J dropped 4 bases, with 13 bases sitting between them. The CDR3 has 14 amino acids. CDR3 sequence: CASSDTGGGETQYF. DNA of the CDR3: TGTGCCAGCAGCGACACAGGGGGGGGAGAGACCCAGTACTTC.

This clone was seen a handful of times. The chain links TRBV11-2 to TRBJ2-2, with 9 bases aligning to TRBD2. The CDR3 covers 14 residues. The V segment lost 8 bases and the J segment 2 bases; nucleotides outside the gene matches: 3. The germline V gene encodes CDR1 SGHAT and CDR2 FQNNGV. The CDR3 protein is CASGTSRNTGELFF. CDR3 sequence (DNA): TGTGCCAGCGGGACTAGCAGAAACACCGGGGAGCTGTTTTTT.

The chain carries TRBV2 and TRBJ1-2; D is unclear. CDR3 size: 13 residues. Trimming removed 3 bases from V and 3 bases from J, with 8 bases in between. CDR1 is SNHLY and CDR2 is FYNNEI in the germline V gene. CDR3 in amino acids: CASSDGYHYGYTF. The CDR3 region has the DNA TGTGCCAGCAGTGACGGGTACCACTATGGCTACACCTTC.

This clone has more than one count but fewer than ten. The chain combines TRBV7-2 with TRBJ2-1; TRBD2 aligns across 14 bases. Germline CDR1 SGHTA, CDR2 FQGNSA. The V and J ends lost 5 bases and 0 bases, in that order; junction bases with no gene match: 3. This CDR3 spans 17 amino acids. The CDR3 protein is CASSPGTSGSSYNEQFF. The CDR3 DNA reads TGTGCCAGCAGCCCAGGGACTAGCGGGAGCTCCTACAATGAGCAGTTCTTC.

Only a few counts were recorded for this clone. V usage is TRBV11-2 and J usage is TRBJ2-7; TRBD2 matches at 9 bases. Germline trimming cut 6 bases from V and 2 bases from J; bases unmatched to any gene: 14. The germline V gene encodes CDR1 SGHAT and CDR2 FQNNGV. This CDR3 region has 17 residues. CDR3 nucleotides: TGTGCCAGCAGTTTGGCACTAGCGGGTCGACAACCCTACGAGCAGTACTTC. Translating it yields CASSLALAGRQPYEQYF.

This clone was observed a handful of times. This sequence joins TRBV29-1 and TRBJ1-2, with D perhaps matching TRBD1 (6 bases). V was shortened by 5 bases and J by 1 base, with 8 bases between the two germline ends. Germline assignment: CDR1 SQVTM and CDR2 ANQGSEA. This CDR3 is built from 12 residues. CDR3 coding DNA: TGCAGCGTTATGGACAGTAACTATGGCTACACCTTC. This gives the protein CSVMDSNYGYTF.

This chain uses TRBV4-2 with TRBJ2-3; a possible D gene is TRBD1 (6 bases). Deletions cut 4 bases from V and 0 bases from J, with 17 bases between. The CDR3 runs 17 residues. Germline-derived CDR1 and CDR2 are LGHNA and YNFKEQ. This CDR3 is CASSPPRQGTSTDTQYF. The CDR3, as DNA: TGTGCCAGCAGCCCGCCCCGGCAGGGGACAAGCACAGATACGCAGTATTTT.

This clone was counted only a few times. CDR3 DNA: TGTGCCAGCAAAAACGCAGGGGTGAGGGCTTTCTTT. It is translated as CASKNAGVRAFF. The chain is built from TRBV19 and TRBJ1-1, with a tentative D call TRBD1 (6 bases). This CDR3 has 12 amino acids. Germline-derived CDR1 and CDR2 are LNHDA and SQIVND (reference sequence). V was pared by 9 bases and J by 11 bases, with 19 bases between.